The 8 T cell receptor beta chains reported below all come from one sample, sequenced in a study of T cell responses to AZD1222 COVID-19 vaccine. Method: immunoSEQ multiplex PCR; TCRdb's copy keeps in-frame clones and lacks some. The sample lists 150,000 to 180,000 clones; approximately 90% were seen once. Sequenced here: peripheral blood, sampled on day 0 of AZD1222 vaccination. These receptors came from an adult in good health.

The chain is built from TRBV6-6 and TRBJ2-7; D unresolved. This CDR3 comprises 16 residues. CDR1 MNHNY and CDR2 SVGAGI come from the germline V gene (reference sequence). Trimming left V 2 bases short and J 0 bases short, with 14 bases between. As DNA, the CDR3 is TGTGCCAGCAGTTACCGCTTGGGCGGCAGCTCCTACGAGCAGTACTTC. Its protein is CASSYRLGGSSYEQYF.

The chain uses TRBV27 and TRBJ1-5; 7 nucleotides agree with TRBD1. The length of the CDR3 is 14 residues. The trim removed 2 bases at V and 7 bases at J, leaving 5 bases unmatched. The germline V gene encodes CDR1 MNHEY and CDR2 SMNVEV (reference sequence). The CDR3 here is CASSLTQGGQPQHF. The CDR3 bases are TGTGCCAGCAGTTTAACGCAGGGGGGACAGCCCCAGCATTTT.

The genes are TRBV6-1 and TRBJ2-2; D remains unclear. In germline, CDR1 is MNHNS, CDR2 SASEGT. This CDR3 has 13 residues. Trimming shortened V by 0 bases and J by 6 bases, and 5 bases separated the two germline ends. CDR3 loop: CASSEAAAGELFF. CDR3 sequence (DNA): TGTGCCAGCAGTGAAGCGGCAGCCGGGGAGCTGTTTTTT.

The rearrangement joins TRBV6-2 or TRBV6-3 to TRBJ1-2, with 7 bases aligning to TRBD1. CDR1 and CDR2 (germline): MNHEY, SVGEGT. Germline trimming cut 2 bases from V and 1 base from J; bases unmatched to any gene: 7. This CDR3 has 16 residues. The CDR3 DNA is TGTGCCAGCAGTTACGAACCGGGACAGAATAACTATGGCTACACCTTC. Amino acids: CASSYEPGQNNYGYTF.

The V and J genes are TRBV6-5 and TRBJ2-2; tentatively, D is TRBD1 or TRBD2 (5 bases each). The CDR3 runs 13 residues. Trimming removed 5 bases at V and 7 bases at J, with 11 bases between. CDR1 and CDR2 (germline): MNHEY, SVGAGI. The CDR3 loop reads CASSPTGGGELFF. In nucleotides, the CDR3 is TGTGCCAGCAGTCCCACTGGGGGCGGGGAGCTGTTTTTT.

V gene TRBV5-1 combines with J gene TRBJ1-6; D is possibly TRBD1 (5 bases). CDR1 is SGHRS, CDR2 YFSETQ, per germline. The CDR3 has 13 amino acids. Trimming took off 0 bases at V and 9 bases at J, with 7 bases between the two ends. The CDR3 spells CASSLEQGSPLHF. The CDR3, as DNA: TGCGCCAGCAGCTTGGAGCAGGGTTCACCCCTCCACTTT.

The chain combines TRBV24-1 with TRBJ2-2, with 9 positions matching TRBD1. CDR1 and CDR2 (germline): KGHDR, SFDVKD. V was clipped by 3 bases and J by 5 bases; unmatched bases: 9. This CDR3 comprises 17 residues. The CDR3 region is CATSDPSGTGRTGELFF. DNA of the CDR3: TGTGCCACCAGTGATCCGTCCGGGACAGGGAGGACCGGGGAGCTGTTTTTT.

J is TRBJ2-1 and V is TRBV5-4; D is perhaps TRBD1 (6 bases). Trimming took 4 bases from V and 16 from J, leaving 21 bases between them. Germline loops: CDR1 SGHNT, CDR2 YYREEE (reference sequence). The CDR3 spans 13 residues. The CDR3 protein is CASSGSRTEPPFF. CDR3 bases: TGTGCCAGCAGCGGCTCACGGACAGAGCCCCCCTTCTTC.